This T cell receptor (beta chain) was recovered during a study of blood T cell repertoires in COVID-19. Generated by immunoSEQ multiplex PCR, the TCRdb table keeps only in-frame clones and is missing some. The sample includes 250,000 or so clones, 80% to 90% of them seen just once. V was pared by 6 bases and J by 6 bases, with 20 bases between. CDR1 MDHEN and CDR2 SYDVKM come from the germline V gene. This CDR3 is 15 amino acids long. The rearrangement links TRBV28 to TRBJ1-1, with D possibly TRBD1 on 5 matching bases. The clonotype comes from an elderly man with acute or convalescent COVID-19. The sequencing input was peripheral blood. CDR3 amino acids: CASSSGGNRGAEAFF. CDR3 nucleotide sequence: TGTGCCAGCAGCTCCGGGGGGAACCGGGGCGCTGAAGCTTTCTTT.